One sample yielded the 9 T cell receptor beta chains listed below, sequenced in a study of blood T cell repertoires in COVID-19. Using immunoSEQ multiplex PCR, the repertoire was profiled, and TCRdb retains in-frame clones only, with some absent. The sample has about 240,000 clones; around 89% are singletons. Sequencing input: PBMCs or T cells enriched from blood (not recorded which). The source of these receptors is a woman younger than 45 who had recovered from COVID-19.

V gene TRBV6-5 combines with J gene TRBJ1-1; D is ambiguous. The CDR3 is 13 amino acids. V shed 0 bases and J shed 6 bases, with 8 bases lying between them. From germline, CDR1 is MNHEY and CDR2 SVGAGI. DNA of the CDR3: TGTGCCAGCAGTTACTCAGCCGGGTCTGAAGCTTTCTTT. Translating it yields CASSYSAGSEAFF.

The CDR3, as DNA: TGTGCCAGCAGGGAGGACAGGGTGATAGCTTTCTTT. Protein product: CASREDRVIAFF. The chain uses TRBV28 and TRBJ1-1; 8 bases are shared with TRBD1. The CDR3 sequence is 12 residues long. V lost 6 bases, J lost 10 bases, and 7 bases stayed unmatched. Germline loops: CDR1 MDHEN, CDR2 SYDVKM.

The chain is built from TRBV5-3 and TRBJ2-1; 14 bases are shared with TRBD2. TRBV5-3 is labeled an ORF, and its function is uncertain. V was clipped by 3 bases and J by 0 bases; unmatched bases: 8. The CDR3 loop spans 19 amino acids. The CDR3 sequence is CARSWPGLAGVYSYNEQFF. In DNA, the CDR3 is TGTGCCAGAAGCTGGCCGGGACTAGCGGGAGTATACTCCTACAATGAGCAGTTCTTC.

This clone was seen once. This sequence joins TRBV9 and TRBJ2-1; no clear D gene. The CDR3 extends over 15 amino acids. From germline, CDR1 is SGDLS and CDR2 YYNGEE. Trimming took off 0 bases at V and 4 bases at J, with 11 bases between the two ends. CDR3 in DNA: TGTGCCAGCAGCGTAGGCAGCGACCTTTACAATGAGCAGTTCTTC. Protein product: CASSVGSDLYNEQFF.

CDR3 sequence (DNA): TGTGCCAGCAGTCTCGGTAATGAAGAGACCCAGTACTTC. Protein sequence: CASSLGNEETQYF. The chain links TRBV6-5 to TRBJ2-5; no clear D gene. Germline assignment: CDR1 MNHEY and CDR2 SVGAGI. V lost 5 bases to trimming and J lost 3 bases, with 10 bases between them. The CDR3 runs 13 residues.

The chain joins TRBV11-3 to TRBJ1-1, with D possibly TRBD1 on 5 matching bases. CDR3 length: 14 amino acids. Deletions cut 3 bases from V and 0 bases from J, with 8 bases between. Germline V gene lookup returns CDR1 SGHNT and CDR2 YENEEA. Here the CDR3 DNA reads TGTGCCAGCAGCTTGGGGCGGATGAACACTGAAGCTTTCTTT. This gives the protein CASSLGRMNTEAFF.

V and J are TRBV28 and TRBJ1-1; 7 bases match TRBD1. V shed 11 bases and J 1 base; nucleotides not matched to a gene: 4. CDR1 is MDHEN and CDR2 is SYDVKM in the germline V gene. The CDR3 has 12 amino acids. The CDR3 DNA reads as TGTGCCGTAGGACAGGAGAACACTGAAGCTTTCTTT. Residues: CAVGQENTEAFF.

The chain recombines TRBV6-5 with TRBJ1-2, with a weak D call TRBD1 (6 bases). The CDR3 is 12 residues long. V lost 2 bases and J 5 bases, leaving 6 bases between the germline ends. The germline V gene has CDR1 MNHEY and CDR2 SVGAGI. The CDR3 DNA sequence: TGTGCCAGCAGTTACGGACAGTATGGCTACACCTTC. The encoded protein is CASSYGQYGYTF.

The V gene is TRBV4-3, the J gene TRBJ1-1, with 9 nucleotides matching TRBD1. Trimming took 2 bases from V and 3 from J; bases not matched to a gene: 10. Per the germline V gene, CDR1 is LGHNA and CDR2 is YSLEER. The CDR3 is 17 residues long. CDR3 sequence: CASSQPSGGTGYTEAFF. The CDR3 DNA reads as TGCGCCAGCAGCCAACCTTCTGGGGGGACAGGGTACACTGAAGCTTTCTTT.